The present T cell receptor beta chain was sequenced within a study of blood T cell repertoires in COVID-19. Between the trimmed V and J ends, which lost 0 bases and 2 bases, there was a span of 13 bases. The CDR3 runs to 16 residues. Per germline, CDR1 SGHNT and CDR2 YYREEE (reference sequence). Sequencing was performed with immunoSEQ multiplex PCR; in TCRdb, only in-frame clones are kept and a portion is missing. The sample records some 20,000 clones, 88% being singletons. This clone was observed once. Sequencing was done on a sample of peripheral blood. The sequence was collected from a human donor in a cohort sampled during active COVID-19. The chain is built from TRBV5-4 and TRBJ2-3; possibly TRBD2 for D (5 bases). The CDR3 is CASSLVSSISTDTQYF. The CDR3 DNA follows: TGTGCCAGCAGCTTGGTATCTAGCATTTCCACAGATACGCAGTATTTT.